This passage covers 23 T cell receptor beta chains from one sample sequenced in a study of CD8+CD57+ T cells in acquired aplastic anemia. TCR beta VDJ and CDR3 profiles were obtained from a genomic DNA template. TCRdb called the reads again in MiXCR, with one record for every CDR3 protein. Of 150,000 or so distinct CDR3 sequences listed, over 50% were seen once; the top ten hold 12%. Sequenced patients had shown CD8+CD57+ cell expansion by flow cytometry. The sequencing input was sorted CD4+, CD8+, or CD8+CD57+ T cells (not recorded which) from PBMCs. The origin of the receptors is a human donor with aplastic anemia.

The V call is TRBV29-1, the J call TRBJ2-7; 11 bases are shared with TRBD2. V lost 6 bases, J lost 6 bases, and 4 bases stayed unmatched. Germline CDR1 and CDR2: SQVTM and ANQGSEA. The CDR3 is made up of 12 amino acids. The CDR3 nucleotides are TGCAGCGTCCTAGCGGGGGGACGCGAGCAGTACTTC. This gives the protein CSVLAGGREQYF.

The V and J genes are TRBV20-1 and TRBJ2-3; D uncertain. This CDR3 is 13 amino acids long. The V end was cut by 0 bases, the J end by 3 bases, with 7 bases between. In germline, CDR1 is DFQATT, CDR2 SNEGSKA (reference sequence). The CDR3 region is CSARDSRTDTQYF. CDR3 DNA: TGCAGTGCTAGAGATAGCCGAACAGATACGCAGTATTTT.

This clonotype showed up many times. This chain uses TRBV19 with TRBJ1-5, with D perhaps matching TRBD1 (5 bases). Germline assignment: CDR1 LNHDA and CDR2 SQIVND (reference sequence). This CDR3 comprises 13 residues. The V end lost 9 bases, the J end lost 3 bases, and 12 bases lay between the germline ends. CDR3 coding DNA: TGTGCCAGCGGGGGAGGGTTCAATCAGCCCCAGCATTTT. Residues: CASGGGFNQPQHF.

This clonotype was found many times. V usage is TRBV29-1 and J usage is TRBJ2-7; unclear D gene. Trimming cost V 4 bases and J 1 base, with 11 bases left between them. CDR3 size: 13 residues. The V gene's germline CDR1 is SQVTM and CDR2 ANQGSEA. The CDR3, as DNA: TGCAGCGTTGCCGGCGGCCTTTCCTACGAGCAGTACTTC. This encodes CSVAGGLSYEQYF.

This clonotype was found a few times. The CDR3 bases are TGTGCCACCAGTGATTTGGGCTATGGCTACACCTTC. It specifies CATSDLGYGYTF. The chain links TRBV24-1 to TRBJ1-2; D remains unclear. Per the germline V gene, CDR1 is KGHDR and CDR2 is SFDVKD. The V gene lost 0 bases and the J gene lost 4 bases, with 2 bases spanning the gap. The CDR3 length is 12 residues.

This clonotype was found many times. The chain links TRBV6-4 to TRBJ2-1; D possibly corresponds to TRBD1 (5 bases). The V end lost 2 bases, the J end lost 1 base, and 21 bases lay between the germline ends. The CDR3 runs 19 residues. Per germline, CDR1 MRHNA and CDR2 SNTAGT. The CDR3 sequence: CASSDPTVMEQGSYNEQFF. The CDR3 DNA reads TGTGCCAGCAGTGACCCGACAGTAATGGAGCAAGGGTCCTACAATGAGCAGTTCTTC.

The sample holds many counts of this clonotype. J is TRBJ2-4 and V is TRBV19, with a tentative D call TRBD1 (6 bases). Deletions cut 1 base from V and 8 bases from J, with 15 bases between. This CDR3 is built from 15 residues. Germline V gene lookup returns CDR1 LNHDA and CDR2 SQIVND (reference sequence). CDR3 sequence: CASSIAGRGSDIQYF. CDR3 nucleotide sequence: TGTGCCAGTAGTATAGCAGGCAGGGGATCGGACATTCAGTACTTC.

The CDR3 nucleotides read TGTGCCAGCAGCATGACTAGCTCCGGAGGTACCGAGCAGTACTTC. Amino acids: CASSMTSSGGTEQYF. V usage is TRBV7-2 and J usage is TRBJ2-5; 7 bases are shared with TRBD2. The DNA end is more similar to TRBJ2-7, so the J call may be wrong. This CDR3 contains 15 residues. Per germline, CDR1 SGHTA and CDR2 FQGNSA.

This clonotype was counted many times. The V and J genes are TRBV4-1 and TRBJ2-1; no clear D gene. This CDR3 is 13 amino acids long. Germline CDR1 MGHRA, CDR2 YSYEKL. Trimming left V 2 bases short and J 3 bases short, with 5 bases between. CDR3 protein: CASSQLVYNEQFF. CDR3 DNA sequence: TGCGCCAGCAGCCAACTAGTCTACAATGAGCAGTTCTTC.

The chain employs TRBV24-1 and TRBJ1-2; 7 bases map to TRBD1. Trimming removed 4 bases from V and 4 bases from J; junction bases left unmatched: 8. Germline V gives CDR1 KGHDR, CDR2 SFDVKD. This CDR3 comprises 15 residues. For the CDR3, the DNA is TGTGCCACCAGTGACCCACGGACAGGACCCTATGGCTACACCTTC. Its protein is CATSDPRTGPYGYTF.

The sample holds one count of this clonotype. The rearrangement uses TRBV29-1 and TRBJ2-3; 8 positions match TRBD2. The CDR3 is 13 residues long. Germline V lookup: CDR1 SQVTM, CDR2 ANQGSEA. Trimming at V came to 5 bases and at J to 1 base, leaving 2 bases not matched to a gene. The CDR3 DNA sequence: TGCAGCGTTCGGCGGGGGGGCACAGATACGCAGTATTTT. Its translation: CSVRRGGTDTQYF.

This clonotype was seen ten or more times. The V and J genes are TRBV10-3 and TRBJ1-4, with D possibly TRBD1 on 5 matching bases. V was trimmed by 6 bases and J by 3 bases, leaving 8 bases between them. Germline loops: CDR1 ENHRY, CDR2 SYGVKD. This CDR3 comprises 13 residues. CDR3: CAIRGLANEKLFF. In DNA form, the CDR3 reads TGTGCCATCAGGGGGCTAGCTAATGAAAAACTGTTTTTT.

This clonotype was seen many times. The chain combines TRBV29-1 with TRBJ1-2; perhaps TRBD1 as D (6 bases). CDR3 size: 15 residues. Germline lookup yields CDR1 SQVTM and CDR2 ANQGSEA. The germline V and J ends were trimmed by 5 bases and 0 bases, with 16 bases remaining between them. The CDR3 loop is CSVLGGAGANYGYTF. Written as DNA, the CDR3 is TGCAGCGTTTTAGGGGGGGCAGGAGCTAACTATGGCTACACCTTC.

This clonotype was detected only a few times. A read error is possible here, since a much larger clone lies one base away. The J gene is TRBJ1-1, the V gene TRBV7-9, with D tentatively TRBD1 (6 bases). The CDR3 consists of 15 residues. CDR1 is SEHNR, CDR2 FQNEAQ, per germline (reference sequence). V lost 5 bases, J lost 2 bases, and 15 bases lay in between. In DNA, the CDR3 is TGTGCCAGCAGCACTGCGGGGGGCTCTAACACTGAAGCTTTCTTT. It specifies CASSTAGGSNTEAFF.

CDR3 sequence: CASSLTHFGVGYNEQFF. The CDR3, as DNA: TGTGCCAGCAGCTTAACTCATTTCGGGGTGGGGTACAATGAGCAGTTCTTC. The chain is built from TRBV11-1 and TRBJ2-1, with a tentative D call TRBD2 (5 bases). The CDR3 is 17 amino acids. The germline V gene has CDR1 SGHAT and CDR2 FQDESV (reference sequence). Trimming cost V 2 bases and J 4 bases, with 18 bases left between them.

This clonotype was seen many times. This chain uses TRBV20-1 with TRBJ2-2; 9 positions agree with TRBD1. The CDR3 sequence is 16 residues long. The V gene's germline CDR1 is DFQATT and CDR2 SNEGSKA (reference sequence). J was trimmed by 4 bases and V by 0 bases; bases with no gene match: 6. CDR3 sequence (DNA): TGCAGTGCTAGAGATATCGGGACAGGGTTCACCGGGGAGCTGTTTTTT. This sequence encodes CSARDIGTGFTGELFF.

This clonotype was recorded at least ten times. This chain links TRBV13 with TRBJ2-1; D is perhaps TRBD1 (5 bases). The CDR3 totals 15 residues. Trimming shortened V by 3 bases and J by 6 bases, and 15 bases separated the two germline ends. In germline, CDR1 is PRHDT, CDR2 FYEKMQ (reference sequence). In nucleotides, the CDR3 is TGTGCCAGCAGCTTTACCGAGACAGTCCCCAATGAGCAGTTCTTC. As protein: CASSFTETVPNEQFF.

This clonotype showed up many times. The gene calls are TRBV7-6 and TRBJ2-3; 8 bases match TRBD2. Germline V gives CDR1 SGHVS, CDR2 FNYEAQ. CDR3 length: 16 amino acids. The V gene end was trimmed by 7 bases and the J gene end by 2 bases; junction bases not matched to a gene: 11. CDR3 sequence: CASTQGSSGTTDTQYF. CDR3 DNA sequence: TGTGCCAGCACCCAAGGGAGTAGCGGGACCACAGATACGCAGTATTTT.

CDR3 sequence reads: CASSLAGGHRSGANVLTF. CDR3 sequence (DNA): TGTGCCAGCAGCTTAGCAGGAGGACACCGCTCTGGGGCCAACGTCCTGACTTTC. The chain uses TRBV11-1 and TRBJ2-6; either TRBD1 or TRBD2 may fit D (5 bases each). Per germline, CDR1 SGHAT and CDR2 FQDESV (reference sequence). Trimming cost V 0 bases and J 0 bases, with 12 bases left between them. The CDR3 loop spans 18 amino acids.

The chain uses TRBV10-3 and TRBJ1-1, with TRBD1 as a possible D gene (5 bases). CDR3 size: 14 residues. Trimming took off 4 bases at V and 4 bases at J, with 13 bases between the two ends. Germline V gene lookup returns CDR1 ENHRY and CDR2 SYGVKD. CDR3 region: CAISAPGGSTEAFF. In DNA form, the CDR3 reads TGTGCCATCAGTGCACCCGGGGGGAGCACTGAAGCTTTCTTT.

About this clonotype: A much larger clone differs from this one at a single base, so this may be a read error. The chain employs TRBV11-1 and TRBJ2-1; D is uncertain. The V gene lost 7 bases and the J gene lost 7 bases, with 17 bases spanning the gap. Germline V gene data show CDR1 as SGHAT and CDR2 as FQDESV (reference sequence). The CDR3 runs 14 residues. CDR3 nucleotides: TGTGCCAGCACCCCAGTCTCACTTGGGAATGAGCAGTTCTTC. Amino acids: CASTPVSLGNEQFF.

V usage is TRBV24-1 and J usage is TRBJ1-2; TRBD1 aligns across 11 bases. Trimming cost V 5 bases and J 6 bases; bases outside gene matches: 7. CDR3 length equals 15 residues. Germline lookup yields CDR1 KGHDR and CDR2 SFDVKD. CDR3: CATSARTGGVDGYTF. The CDR3 bases are TGTGCCACCAGTGCGAGGACAGGGGGCGTCGATGGCTACACCTTC.

In this sample, this clonotype turned up many times. The DNA for the CDR3 is TGTGCCAGCAGCGGTCACGGCTACGAGCAGTACTTC. Translating it yields CASSGHGYEQYF. V gene TRBV9 combines with J gene TRBJ2-7, with unresolved D. CDR3 length: 12 residues. The germline gives CDR1 SGDLS, CDR2 YYNGEE. The V gene lost 3 bases and the J gene lost 3 bases, with 7 bases spanning the gap. Full variable domain (missing parts from reference TRBV9 and TRBJ2-7): DSGVTQTPKHLITATGQRVTLRCSPRSGDLSVYWYQQSLDQGLQFLIQYYNGEERAKGNILERFSAQQFPDLHSELNLSSLELGDSALYFCASSGHGYEQYFGPGTRLTVT.